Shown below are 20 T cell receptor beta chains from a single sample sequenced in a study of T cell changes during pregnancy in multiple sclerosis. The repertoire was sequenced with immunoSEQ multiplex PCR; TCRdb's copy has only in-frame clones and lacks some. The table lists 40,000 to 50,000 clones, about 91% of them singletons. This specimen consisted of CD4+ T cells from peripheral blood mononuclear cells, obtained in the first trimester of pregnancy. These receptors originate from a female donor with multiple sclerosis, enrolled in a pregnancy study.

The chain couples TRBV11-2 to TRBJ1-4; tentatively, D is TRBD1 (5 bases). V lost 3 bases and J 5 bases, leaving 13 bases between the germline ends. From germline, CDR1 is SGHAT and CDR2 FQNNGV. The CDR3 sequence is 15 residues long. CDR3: CASSFAGRKNEKLFF. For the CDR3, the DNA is TGTGCCAGCAGCTTCGCGGGACGGAAAAATGAAAAACTGTTTTTT.

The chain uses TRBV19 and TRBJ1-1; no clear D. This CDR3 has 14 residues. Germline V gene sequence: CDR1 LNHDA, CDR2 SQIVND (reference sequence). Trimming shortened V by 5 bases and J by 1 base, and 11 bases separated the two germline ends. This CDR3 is CASSVIFSNTEAFF. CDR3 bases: TGTGCCAGTAGTGTAATCTTCTCGAACACTGAAGCTTTCTTT.

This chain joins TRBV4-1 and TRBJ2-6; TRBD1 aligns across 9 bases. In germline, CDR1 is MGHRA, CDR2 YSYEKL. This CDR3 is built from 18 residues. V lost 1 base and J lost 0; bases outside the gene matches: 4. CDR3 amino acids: CASSQARDRDSGANVLTF. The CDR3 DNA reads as TGCGCCAGCAGCCAAGCCCGGGACAGGGACTCTGGGGCCAACGTCCTGACTTTC.

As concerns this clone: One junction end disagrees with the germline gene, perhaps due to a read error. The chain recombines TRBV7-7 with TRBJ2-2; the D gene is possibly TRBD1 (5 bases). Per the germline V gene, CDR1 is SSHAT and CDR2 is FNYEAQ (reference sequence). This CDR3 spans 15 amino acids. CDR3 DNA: TGTGCTAGCAGCCCAGGGCGGACGAACACCGGGGAGCTGTTTTTT. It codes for CASSPGRTNTGELFF.

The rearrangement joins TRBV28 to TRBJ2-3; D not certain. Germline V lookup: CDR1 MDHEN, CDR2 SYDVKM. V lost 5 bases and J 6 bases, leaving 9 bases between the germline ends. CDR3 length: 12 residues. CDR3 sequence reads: CASSDSLDTQYF. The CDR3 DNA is TGTGCCAGCAGTGACTCGTTGGATACGCAGTATTTT.

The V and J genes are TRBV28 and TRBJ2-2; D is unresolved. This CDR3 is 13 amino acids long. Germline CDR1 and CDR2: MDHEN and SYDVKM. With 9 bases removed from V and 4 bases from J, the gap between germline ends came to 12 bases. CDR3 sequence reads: CASANRGTGELFF. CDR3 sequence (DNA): TGTGCCAGTGCGAATAGAGGCACCGGGGAGCTGTTTTTT.

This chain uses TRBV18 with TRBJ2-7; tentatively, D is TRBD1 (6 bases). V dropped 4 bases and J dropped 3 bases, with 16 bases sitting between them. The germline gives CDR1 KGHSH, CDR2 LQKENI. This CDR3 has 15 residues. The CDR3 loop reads CASSLATGTNYEQYF. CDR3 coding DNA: TGTGCCAGCTCACTAGCAACCGGGACAAACTACGAGCAGTACTTC.

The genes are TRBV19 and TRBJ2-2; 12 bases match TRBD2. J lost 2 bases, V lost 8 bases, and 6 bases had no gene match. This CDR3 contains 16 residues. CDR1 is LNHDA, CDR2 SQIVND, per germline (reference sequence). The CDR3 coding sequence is TGTGCCAGTTTGAGGACTAGCGGGACCAACACCGGGGAGCTGTTTTTT. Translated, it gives CASLRTSGTNTGELFF. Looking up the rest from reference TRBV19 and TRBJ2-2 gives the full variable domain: DGGITQSPKYLFRKEGQNVTLSCEQNLNHDAMYWYRQDPGQGLRLIYYSQIVNDFQKGDIAEGYSVSREKKESFPLTVTSAQKNPTAFYLCASLRTSGTNTGELFFGEGSRLTVL.

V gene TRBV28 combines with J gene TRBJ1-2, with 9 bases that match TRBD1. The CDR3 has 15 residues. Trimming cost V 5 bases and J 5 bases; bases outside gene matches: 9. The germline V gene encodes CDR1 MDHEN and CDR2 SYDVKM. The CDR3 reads CASSLMGQGWYGYTF. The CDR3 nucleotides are TGTGCCAGCAGTCTAATGGGACAGGGATGGTATGGCTACACCTTC.

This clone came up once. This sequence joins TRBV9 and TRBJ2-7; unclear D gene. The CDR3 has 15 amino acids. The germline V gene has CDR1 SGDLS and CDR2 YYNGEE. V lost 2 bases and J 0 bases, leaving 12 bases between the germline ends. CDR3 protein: CASSVYSPPSYEQYF. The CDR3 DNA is TGTGCCAGCAGCGTTTATAGCCCTCCCTCCTACGAGCAGTACTTC.

This chain's CDR3 is CASSLSGTNTGELFF. CDR3 coding DNA: TGTGCCAGCAGCTTAAGCGGGACGAACACCGGGGAGCTGTTTTTT. The chain links TRBV7-6 to TRBJ2-2; 7 positions agree with TRBD2. This CDR3 is 15 amino acids long. Germline trimming cut 2 bases from V and 0 bases from J; bases unmatched to any gene: 0. CDR1 and CDR2 from the germline V gene are SGHVS and FNYEAQ.

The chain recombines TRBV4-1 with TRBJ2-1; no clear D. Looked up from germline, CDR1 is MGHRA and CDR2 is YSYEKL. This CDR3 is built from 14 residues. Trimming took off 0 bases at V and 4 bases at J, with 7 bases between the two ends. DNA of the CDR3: TGCGCCAGCAGCCAAGATAGCCGGTACAATGAGCAGTTCTTC. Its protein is CASSQDSRYNEQFF.

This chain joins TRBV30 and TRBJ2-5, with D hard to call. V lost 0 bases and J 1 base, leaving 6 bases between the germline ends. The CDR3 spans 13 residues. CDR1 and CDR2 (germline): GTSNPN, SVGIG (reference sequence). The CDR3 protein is CAWSVSIQETQYF. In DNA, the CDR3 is TGTGCCTGGAGTGTTTCTATCCAAGAGACCCAGTACTTC.

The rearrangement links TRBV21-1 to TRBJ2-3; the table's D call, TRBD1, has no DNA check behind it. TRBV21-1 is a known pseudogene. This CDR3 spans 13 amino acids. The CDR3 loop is CAGFTSSTDTQYF. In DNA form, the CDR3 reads TGTGCCGGTTTCACATCTAGCACAGATACGCAGTATTTT.

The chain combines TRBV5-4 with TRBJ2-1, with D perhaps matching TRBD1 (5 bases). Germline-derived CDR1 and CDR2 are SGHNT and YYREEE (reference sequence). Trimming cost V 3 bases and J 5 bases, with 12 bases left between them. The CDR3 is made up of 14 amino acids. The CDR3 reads CASSSDTTHNEQFF. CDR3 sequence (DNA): TGTGCCAGCAGCTCGGACACCACGCACAATGAGCAGTTCTTC. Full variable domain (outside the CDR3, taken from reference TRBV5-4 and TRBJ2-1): ETGVTQSPTHLIKTRGQQVTLRCSSQSGHNTVSWYQQALGQGPQFIFQYYREEENGRGNFPPRFSGLQFPNYSSELNVNALELDDSALYLCASSSDTTHNEQFFGPGTRLTVL.

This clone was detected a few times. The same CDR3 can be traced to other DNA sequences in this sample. This chain's CDR3 is CAISESGGQETQYF. The CDR3 coding sequence is TGTGCCATCAGTGAGTCAGGCGGCCAAGAGACCCAGTACTTC. The chain is built from TRBV10-3 and TRBJ2-5, with no clear D. The CDR3 extends over 14 amino acids. V was shortened by 0 bases and J by 1 base, with 6 bases between the two germline ends. The germline V gene encodes CDR1 ENHRY and CDR2 SYGVKD.

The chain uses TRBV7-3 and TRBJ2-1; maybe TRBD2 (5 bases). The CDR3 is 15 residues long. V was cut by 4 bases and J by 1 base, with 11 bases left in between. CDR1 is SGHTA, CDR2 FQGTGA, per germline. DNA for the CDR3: TGTGCCAGCAGCTCCTCTAGCTGGTCCTACAATGAGCAGTTCTTC. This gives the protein CASSSSSWSYNEQFF.

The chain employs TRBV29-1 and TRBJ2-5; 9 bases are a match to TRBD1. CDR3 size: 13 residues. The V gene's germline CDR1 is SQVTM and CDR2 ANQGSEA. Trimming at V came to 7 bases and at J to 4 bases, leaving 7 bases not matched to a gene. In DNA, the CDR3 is TGCAGCGGATGGACAGGGGCCCCAGAGACCCAGTACTTC. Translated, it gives CSGWTGAPETQYF.

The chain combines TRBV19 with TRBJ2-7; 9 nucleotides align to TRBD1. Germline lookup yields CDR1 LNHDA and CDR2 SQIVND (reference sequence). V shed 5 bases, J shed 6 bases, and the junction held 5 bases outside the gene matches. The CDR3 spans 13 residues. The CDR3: CASSSTTGGEQYF. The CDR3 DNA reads TGTGCCAGTAGTTCGACGACAGGGGGCGAGCAGTACTTC.

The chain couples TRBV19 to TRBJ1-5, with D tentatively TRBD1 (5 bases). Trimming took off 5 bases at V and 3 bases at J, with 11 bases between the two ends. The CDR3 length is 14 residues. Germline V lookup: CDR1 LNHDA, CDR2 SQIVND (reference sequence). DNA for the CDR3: TGTGCCAGTAGTTCGCAGGGAAACAATCAGCCCCAGCATTTT. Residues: CASSSQGNNQPQHF.